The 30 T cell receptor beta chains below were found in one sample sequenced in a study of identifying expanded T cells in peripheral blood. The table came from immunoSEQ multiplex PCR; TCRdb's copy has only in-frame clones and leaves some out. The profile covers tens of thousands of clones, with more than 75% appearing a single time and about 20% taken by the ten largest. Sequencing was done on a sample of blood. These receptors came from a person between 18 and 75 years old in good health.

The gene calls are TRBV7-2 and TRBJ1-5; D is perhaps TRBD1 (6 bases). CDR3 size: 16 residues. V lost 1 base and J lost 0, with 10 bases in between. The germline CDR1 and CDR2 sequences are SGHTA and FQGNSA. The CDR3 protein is CASSLDSTGSNQPQHF. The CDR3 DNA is TGTGCCAGCAGCTTAGACTCGACAGGTAGCAATCAGCCCCAGCATTTT. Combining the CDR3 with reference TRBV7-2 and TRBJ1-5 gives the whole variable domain GAGVSQSPSNKVTEKGKDVELRCDPISGHTALYWYRQSLGQGLEFLIYFQGNSAPDKSGLPSDRFSAERTGGSVSTLTIQRTQQEDSAVYLCASSLDSTGSNQPQHFGDGTRLSIL.

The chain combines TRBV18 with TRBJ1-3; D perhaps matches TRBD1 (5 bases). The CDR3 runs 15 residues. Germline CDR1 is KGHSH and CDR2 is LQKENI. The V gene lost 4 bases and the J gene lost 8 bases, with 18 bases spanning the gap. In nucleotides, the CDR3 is TGTGCCAGCTCACAAACGGGCCCCGGGACTGACACCATATATTTT. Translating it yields CASSQTGPGTDTIYF. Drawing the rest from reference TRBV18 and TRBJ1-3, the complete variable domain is NAGVMQNPRHLVRRRGQEARLRCSPMKGHSHVYWYRQLPEEGLKFMVYLQKENIIDESGMPKERFSAEFPKEGPSILRIQQVVRGDSAAYFCASSQTGPGTDTIYFGEGSWLTVV.

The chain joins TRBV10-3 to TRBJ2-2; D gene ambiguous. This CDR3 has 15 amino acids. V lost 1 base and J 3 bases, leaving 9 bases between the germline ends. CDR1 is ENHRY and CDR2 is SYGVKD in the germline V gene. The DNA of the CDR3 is TGTGCCATCAGTGAGTGGGGTGTTGACACCGGGGAGCTGTTTTTT. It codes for CAISEWGVDTGELFF.

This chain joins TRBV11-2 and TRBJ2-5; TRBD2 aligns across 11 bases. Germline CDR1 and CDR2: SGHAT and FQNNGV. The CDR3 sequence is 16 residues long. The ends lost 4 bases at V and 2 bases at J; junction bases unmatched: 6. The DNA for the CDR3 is TGTGCCAGCAGCTGGACTAGCGGGCCAGGGCAAGAGACCCAGTACTTC. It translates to CASSWTSGPGQETQYF.

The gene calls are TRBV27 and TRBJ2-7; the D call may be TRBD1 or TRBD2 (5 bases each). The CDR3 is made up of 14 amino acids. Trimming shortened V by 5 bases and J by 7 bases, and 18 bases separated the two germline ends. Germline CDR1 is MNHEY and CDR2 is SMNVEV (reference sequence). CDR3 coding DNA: TGTGCCAGCAGTCTTAGGCCCGACAGAGGGGAGCAGTACTTC. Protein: CASSLRPDRGEQYF.

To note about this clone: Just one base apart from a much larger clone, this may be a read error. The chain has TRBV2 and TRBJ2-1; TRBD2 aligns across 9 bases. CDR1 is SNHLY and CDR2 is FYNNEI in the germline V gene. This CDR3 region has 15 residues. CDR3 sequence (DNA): TGTACCAGCAGTGAGGGGACTAGCAGCTACAATGAGCAGTTCTTC. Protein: CTSSEGTSSYNEQFF.

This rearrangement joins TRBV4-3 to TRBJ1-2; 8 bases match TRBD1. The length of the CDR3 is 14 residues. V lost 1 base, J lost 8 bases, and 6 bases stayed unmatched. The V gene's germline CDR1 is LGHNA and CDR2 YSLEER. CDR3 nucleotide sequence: TGCGCCAGCAGCCAAGGGGACAGGCCTTCCGGCTACACCTTC. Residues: CASSQGDRPSGYTF.

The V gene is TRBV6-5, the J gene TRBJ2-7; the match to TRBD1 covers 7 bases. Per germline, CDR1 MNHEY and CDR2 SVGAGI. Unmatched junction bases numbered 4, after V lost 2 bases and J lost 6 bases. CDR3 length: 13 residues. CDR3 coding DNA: TGTGCCAGCAGTTACCAGACAGGGACCGAGCAGTACTTC. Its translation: CASSYQTGTEQYF.

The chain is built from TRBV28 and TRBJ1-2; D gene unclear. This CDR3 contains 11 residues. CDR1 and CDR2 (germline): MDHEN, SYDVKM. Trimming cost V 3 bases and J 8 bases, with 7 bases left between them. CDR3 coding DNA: TGTGCCAGCAGTTTCCAAGTGGGCTACACCTTC. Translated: CASSFQVGYTF.

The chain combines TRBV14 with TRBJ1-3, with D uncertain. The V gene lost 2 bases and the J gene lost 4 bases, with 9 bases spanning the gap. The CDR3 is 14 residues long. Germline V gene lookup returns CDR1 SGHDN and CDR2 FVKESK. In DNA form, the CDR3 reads TGTGCCAGCAGCCAACAGGCTTTGGGAAACACCATATATTTT. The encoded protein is CASSQQALGNTIYF. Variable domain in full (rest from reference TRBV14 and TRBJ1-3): EAGVTQFPSHSVIEKGQTVTLRCDPISGHDNLYWYRRVMGKEIKFLLHFVKESKQDESGMPNNRFLAERTGGTYSTLKVQPAELEDSGVYFCASSQQALGNTIYFGEGSWLTVV.

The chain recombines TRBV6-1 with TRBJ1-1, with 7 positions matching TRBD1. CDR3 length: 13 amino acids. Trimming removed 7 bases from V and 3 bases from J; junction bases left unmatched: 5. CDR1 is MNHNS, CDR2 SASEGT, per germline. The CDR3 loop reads CASTKGADTEAFF. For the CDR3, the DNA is TGTGCCAGCACAAAGGGGGCGGACACTGAAGCTTTCTTT.

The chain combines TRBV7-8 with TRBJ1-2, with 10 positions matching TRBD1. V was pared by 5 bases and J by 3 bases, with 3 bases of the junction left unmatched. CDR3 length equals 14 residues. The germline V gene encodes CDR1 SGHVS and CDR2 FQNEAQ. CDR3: CASSRGQGDYGYTF. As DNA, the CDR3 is TGTGCCAGCAGCCGCGGACAGGGGGACTATGGCTACACCTTC.

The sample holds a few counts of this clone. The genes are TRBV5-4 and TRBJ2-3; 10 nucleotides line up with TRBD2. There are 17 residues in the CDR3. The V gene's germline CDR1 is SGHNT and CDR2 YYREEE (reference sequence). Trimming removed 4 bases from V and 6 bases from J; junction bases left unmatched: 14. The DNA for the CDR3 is TGTGCCAGCAGCCGCGGCGCCCTAGCGGGGGTAAGGGATACGCAGTATTTT. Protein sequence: CASSRGALAGVRDTQYF.

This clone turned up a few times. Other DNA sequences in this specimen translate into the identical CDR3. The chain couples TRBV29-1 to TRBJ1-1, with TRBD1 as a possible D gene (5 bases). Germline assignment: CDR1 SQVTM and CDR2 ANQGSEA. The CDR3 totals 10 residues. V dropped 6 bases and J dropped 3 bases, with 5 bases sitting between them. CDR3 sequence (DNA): TGCAGCGTGGGGGACACTGAAGCTTTCTTT. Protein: CSVGDTEAFF. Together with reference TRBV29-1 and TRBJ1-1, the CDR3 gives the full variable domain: SAVISQKPSRDICQRGTSLTIQCQVDSQVTMMFWYRQQPGQSLTLIATANQGSEATYESGFVIDKFPISRPNLTFSTLTVSNMSPEDSSIYLCSVGDTEAFFGQGTRLTVV.

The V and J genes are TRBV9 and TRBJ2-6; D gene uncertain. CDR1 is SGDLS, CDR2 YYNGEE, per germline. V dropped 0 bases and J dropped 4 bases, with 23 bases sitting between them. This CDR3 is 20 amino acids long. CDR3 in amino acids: CASSVADGAVPTRGANVLTF. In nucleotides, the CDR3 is TGTGCCAGCAGCGTAGCTGACGGCGCAGTCCCAACCCGCGGGGCCAACGTCCTGACTTTC.

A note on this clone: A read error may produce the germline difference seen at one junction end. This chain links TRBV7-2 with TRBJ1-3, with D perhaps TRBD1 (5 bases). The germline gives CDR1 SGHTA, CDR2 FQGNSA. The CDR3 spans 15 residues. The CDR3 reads CASSFQGTPGNTIYF. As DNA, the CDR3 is TGTGCCAGTAGCTTTCAGGGAACTCCTGGAAACACCATATATTTT.

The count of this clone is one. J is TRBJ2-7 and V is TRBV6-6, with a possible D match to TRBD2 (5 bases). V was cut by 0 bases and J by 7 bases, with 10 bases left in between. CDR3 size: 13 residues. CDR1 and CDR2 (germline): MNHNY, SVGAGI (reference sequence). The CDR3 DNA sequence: TGTGCCAGCAGTTACTCAGGGAGTTGGGAGCAGTACTTC. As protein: CASSYSGSWEQYF.

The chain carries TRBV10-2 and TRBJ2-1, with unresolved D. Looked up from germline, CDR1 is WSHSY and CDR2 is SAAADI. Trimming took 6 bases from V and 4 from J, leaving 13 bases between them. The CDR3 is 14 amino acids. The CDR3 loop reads CASSEPLLYNEQFF. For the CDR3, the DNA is TGCGCCAGCAGCGAACCCTTACTTTACAATGAGCAGTTCTTC.

This CDR3 is CASSLGWPYEQYF. The CDR3 nucleotides read TGTGCCAGCAGCTTAGGTTGGCCCTACGAGCAGTACTTC. The rearrangement uses TRBV11-2 and TRBJ2-7; no reliable D call. Per the germline V gene, CDR1 is SGHAT and CDR2 is FQNNGV. The CDR3 consists of 13 residues. Trimming cost V 1 base and J 2 bases, with 6 bases left between them.

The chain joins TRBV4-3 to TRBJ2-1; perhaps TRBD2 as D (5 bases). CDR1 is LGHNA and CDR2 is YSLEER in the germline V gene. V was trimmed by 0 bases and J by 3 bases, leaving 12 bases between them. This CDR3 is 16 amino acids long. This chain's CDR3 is CASSQETPDYYNEQFF. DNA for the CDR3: TGCGCCAGCAGCCAAGAGACCCCCGACTACTACAATGAGCAGTTCTTC.

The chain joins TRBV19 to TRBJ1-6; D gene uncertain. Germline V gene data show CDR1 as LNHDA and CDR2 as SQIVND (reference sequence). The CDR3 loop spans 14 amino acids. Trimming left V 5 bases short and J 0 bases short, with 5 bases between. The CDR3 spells CASSDNSYNSPLHF. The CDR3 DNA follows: TGTGCCAGTAGTGATAACTCCTATAATTCACCCCTCCACTTT.

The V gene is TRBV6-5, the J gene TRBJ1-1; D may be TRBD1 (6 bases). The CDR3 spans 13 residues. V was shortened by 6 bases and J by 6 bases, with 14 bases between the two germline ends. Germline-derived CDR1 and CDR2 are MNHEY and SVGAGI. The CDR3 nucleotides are TGTGCCAGCAGGACACAGGGTTTGGCTGAAGCTTTCTTT. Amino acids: CASRTQGLAEAFF.

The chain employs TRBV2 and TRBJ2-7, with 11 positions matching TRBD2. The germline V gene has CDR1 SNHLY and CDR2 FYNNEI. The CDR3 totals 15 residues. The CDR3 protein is CADAHIAGGLYEQYF. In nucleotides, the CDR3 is TGTGCAGACGCTCACATAGCGGGGGGGCTGTACGAGCAGTACTTC.

The CDR3 here is CASSTLATLGADTQYF. The CDR3 nucleotides read TGCGCCAGCAGCACTTTAGCCACGCTGGGCGCAGATACGCAGTATTTT. V gene TRBV5-1 combines with J gene TRBJ2-3; D is undetermined. The germline V gene has CDR1 SGHRS and CDR2 YFSETQ. The germline V and J ends were trimmed by 4 bases and 4 bases, with 19 bases remaining between them. The CDR3 contains 16 residues.

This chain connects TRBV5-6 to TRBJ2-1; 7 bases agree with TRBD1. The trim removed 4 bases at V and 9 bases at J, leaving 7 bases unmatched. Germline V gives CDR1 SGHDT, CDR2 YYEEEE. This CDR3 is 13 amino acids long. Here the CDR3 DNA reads TGTGCCAGCAGCGCCATGAGGGGGCTTGAGCAGTTCTTC. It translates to CASSAMRGLEQFF. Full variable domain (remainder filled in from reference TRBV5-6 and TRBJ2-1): DAGVTQSPTHLIKTRGQQVTLRCSPKSGHDTVSWYQQALGQGPQFIFQYYEEEERQRGNFPDRFSGHQFPNYSSELNVNALLLGDSALYLCASSAMRGLEQFFGPGTRLTVL.

CDR3 sequence (DNA): TGTGCCAGCAGTTGGGACAGGGGGCTAGGGGAGCAGTACTTC. Residues: CASSWDRGLGEQYF. This sequence joins TRBV6-5 and TRBJ2-7, with 12 nucleotides matching TRBD1. With 4 bases clipped from V and 7 bases from J, the junction kept 5 bases outside the gene matches. The CDR3 extends over 14 amino acids. Germline V CDR1 and CDR2: MNHEY, SVGAGI.

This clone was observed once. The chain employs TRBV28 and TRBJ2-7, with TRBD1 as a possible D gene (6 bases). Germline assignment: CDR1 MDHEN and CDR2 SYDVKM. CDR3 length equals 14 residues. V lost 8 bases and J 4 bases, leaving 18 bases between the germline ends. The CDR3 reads CASRAGARMYEQYF. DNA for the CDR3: TGTGCCAGCCGAGCAGGGGCCAGAATGTACGAGCAGTACTTC. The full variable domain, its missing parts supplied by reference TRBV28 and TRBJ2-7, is DVKVTQSSRYLVKRTGEKVFLECVQDMDHENMFWYRQDPGLGLRLIYFSYDVKMKEKGDIPEGYSVSREKKERFSLILESASTNQTSMYLCASRAGARMYEQYFGPGTRLTVT.

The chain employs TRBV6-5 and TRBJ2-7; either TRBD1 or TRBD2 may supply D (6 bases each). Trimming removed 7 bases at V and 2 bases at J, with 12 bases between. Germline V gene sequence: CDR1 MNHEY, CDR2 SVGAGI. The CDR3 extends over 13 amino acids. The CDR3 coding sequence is TGTGCCAGCATAAGGGGGGACCCCTACGAGCAGTACTTC. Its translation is CASIRGDPYEQYF.

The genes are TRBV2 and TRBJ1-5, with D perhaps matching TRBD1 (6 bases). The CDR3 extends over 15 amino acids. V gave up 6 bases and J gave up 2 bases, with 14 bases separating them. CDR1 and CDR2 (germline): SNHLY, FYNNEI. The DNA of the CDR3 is TGTGCCAGCAGAGGGGGGAGTATCGGCAATCAGCCCCAGCATTTT. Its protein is CASRGGSIGNQPQHF.

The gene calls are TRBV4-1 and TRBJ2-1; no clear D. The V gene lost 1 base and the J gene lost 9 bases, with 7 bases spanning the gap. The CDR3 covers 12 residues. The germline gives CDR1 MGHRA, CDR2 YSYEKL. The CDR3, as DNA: TGCGCCAGCAGCCAAGGGGGAATTGAGCAGTTCTTC. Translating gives CASSQGGIEQFF.